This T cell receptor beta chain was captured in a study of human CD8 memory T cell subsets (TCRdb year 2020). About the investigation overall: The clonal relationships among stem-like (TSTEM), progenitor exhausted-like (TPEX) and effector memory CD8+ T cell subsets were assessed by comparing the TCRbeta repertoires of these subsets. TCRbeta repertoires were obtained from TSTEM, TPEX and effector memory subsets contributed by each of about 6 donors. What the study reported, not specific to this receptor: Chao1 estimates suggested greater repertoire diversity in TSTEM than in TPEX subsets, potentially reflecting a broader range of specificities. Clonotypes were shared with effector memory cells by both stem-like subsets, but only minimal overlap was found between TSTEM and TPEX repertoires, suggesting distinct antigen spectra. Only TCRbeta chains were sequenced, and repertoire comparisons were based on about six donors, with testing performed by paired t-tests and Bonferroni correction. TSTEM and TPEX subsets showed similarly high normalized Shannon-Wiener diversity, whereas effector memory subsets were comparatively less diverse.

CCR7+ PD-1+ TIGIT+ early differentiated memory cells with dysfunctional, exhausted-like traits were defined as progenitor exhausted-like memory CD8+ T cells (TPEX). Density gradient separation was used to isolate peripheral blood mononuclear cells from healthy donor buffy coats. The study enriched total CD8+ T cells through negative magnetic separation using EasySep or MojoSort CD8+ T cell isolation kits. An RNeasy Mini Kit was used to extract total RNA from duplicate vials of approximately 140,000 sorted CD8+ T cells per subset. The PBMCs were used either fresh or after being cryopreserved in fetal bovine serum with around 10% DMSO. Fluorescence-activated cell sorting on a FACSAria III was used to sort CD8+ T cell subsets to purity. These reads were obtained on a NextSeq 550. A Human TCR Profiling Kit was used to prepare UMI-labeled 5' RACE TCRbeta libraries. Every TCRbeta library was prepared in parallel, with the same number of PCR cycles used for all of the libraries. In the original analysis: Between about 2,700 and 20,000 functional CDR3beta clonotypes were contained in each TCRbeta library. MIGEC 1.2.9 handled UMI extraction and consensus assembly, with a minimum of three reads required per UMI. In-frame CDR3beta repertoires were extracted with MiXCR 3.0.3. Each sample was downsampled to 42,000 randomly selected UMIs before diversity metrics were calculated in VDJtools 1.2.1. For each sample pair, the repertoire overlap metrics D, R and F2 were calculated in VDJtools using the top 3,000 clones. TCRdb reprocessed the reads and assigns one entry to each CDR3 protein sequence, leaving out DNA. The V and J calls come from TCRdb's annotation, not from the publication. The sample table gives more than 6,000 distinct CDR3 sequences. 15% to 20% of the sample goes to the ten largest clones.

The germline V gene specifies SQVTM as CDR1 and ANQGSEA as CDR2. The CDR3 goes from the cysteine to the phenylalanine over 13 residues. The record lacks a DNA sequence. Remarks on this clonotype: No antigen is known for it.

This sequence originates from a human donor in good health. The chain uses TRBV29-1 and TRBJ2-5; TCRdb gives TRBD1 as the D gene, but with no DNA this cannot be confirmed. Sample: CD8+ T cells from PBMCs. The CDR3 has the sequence CSAVTEDQETQYF. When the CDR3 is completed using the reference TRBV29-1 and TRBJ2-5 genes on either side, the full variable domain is SAVISQKPSRDICQRGTSLTIQCQVDSQVTMMFWYRQQPGQSLTLIATANQGSEATYESGFVIDKFPISRPNLTFSTLTVSNMSPEDSSIYLCSAVTEDQETQYFGPGTRLLVL.